These T cell receptor beta chains were read from a single sample in a study of shared clonotypes between healthy human individuals. The method was immunoSEQ multiplex PCR; TCRdb's version includes in-frame clones alone and lacks a portion of them. This sample carries 190,000 or so clones, approximately 95% of them seen once, and the ten largest clones take 0.067%. Sequenced sample: naive CD4+ T cells sorted from blood. The receptors were sampled from a woman aged 25 to 39 in good health. CDR3s include the opening cysteine and the closing phenylalanine or tryptophan. The D gene is left open where the match is weak. Part of the rows lack a size; the others show once, few, many or a class for expanded clones.

-	-	TRBV5-1	TRBJ1-1	TGCGCCAGCAGCTTGGAGCCGGGCACTGAAGCTTTCTTT	CASSLEPGTEAFF
-	-	TRBV28	TRBJ1-1	TGTGCCAGCAGCAGGGACCCGCTGAGAGCTTTCTTT	CASSRDPLRAFF
TRBD1	-	TRBV7-3	TRBJ2-7	TGTGCCAGCAACGACAGGGGCAGCTCCTACGAGCAGTACTTC	CASNDRGSSYEQYF
-	-	TRBV11-2	TRBJ2-2	TGTGCCAGCAACCTCAGAACCGGGGAGCTGTTTTTT	CASNLRTGELFF
-	-	TRBV28	TRBJ2-7	TGTGCCAGCAGTCCTAGTCGGGTTGCCTCCTACGAGCAGTACTTC	CASSPSRVASYEQYF
TRBD1	-	TRBV28	TRBJ2-7	TGTGCCAGTTACGCCGGGACAGGAGACCGCTCCTACGAGCAGTACTTC	CASYAGTGDRSYEQYF
-	-	TRBV4-2	TRBJ1-1	TGTGCCAGCAGCCAGGCGGGGGGCACGAACACTGAAGCTTTCTTT	CASSQAGGTNTEAFF
-	once	TRBV28	TRBJ1-4	TGTGCCAGTCTTAGGAGGGAGGATGGGGAAAAACTGTTTTTT	CASLRREDGEKLFF
-	-	TRBV5-5	TRBJ1-4	TGTGCCAGCAGTCTGGGACTTGAAAAACTGTTTTTT	CASSLGLEKLFF
TRBD1	few	TRBV5-1	TRBJ2-7	TGCGCCAGCAGCTTCTCAGGGGGCTACGAGCAGTACTTC	CASSFSGGYEQYF
-	-	TRBV9	TRBJ2-7	TGTGCCAGCAGCGTAGAGACTGCTCAAATCTACGAGCAGTACTTC	CASSVETAQIYEQYF
TRBD2	-	TRBV4-1	TRBJ2-3	TGCGCCAGCAGAAGTAGCGGGAGGGACACAGATACGCAGTATTTT	CASRSSGRDTDTQYF
-	-	TRBV18	TRBJ2-7	TGTGCCAGCTCACCTAACGGTGGGGGTGCGGGCTACGAGCAGTACTTC	CASSPNGGGAGYEQYF
-	-	TRBV5-4	TRBJ1-3	TGTGCCAGCAGCTTGGATATGGTCTCTGGAAACACCATATATTTT	CASSLDMVSGNTIYF
-	-	TRBV18	TRBJ1-3	TGTGCCAGCTCCCCCCAGGGTATAGGTGCTGGAAACACCATATATTTT	CASSPQGIGAGNTIYF
-	-	TRBV10-3	TRBJ2-7	TGTGCCATCAGTGAGAGTGGGAGTGGTTACGAGCAGTACTTC	CAISESGSGYEQYF
TRBD1	-	TRBV28	TRBJ1-1	TGTGCCAGCAGTACGCCCGGGACAGTTGAAGCTTTCTTT	CASSTPGTVEAFF
-	-	TRBV7-9	TRBJ2-3	TGTGCCAGCAGCATAGGGACTAGCACAGATACGCAGTATTTT	CASSIGTSTDTQYF
-	-	TRBV5-1	TRBJ2-5	TGCGCCAGCAGCTTGGGAGGGTCCCAATTCGCGAAGACCCAGTACTTC	CASSLGGSQFAKTQYF
TRBD1	-	TRBV27	TRBJ2-7	TGTGCCAGCAAAAAAGGGACAGGGACCGAGCAGTACTTC	CASKKGTGTEQYF
TRBD1	-	TRBV6-1	TRBJ2-7	TGTGCCAGCAGTGGCCAGGGGGCCGGCGAGCAGTACTTC	CASSGQGAGEQYF
TRBD2	-	TRBV19	TRBJ2-1	TGTGCCAGTAGTATTTATGGGCTAGCGGCCAACAATGAGCAGTTCTTC	CASSIYGLAANNEQFF
-	-	TRBV5-4	TRBJ2-7	TGTGCCAGCAGCTGGACCCCGGGCGGACTAACCTACTACGAGCAGTACTTC	CASSWTPGGLTYYEQYF
TRBD1	-	TRBV28	TRBJ2-5	TGTGCCAGCAGCGGGGACAGTCAAGAGACCCAGTACTTC	CASSGDSQETQYF
-	-	TRBV25-1	TRBJ2-3	TGTGCCAGCAGGGCAGACACAGGTCCCACAGATACGCAGTATTTT	CASRADTGPTDTQYF
-	-	TRBV7-9	TRBJ2-5	TGTGCCAGCAGCTTAGAGGTATTCAAATTGGATTTAGAGACCCAGTACTTC	CASSLEVFKLDLETQYF
-	-	TRBV6-5	TRBJ2-7	TGTGCCAGCAGTAACCCCGGGAGAACCTACGAGCAGTACTTC	CASSNPGRTYEQYF
-	-	TRBV4-1	TRBJ2-7	TGCGCCAGCAGCCGCGTTGGATCCAGGGTGCGCGAGCAGTACTTC	CASSRVGSRVREQYF